The 5 T cell receptor beta chains listed next were all sequenced from one sample in a study of T-cell memory formation after mild COVID-19. MiXCR, applied by TCRdb to the 5' RACE reads, yields one record per CDR3 protein. Of just over 350,000 distinct CDR3 sequences in the sample, approximately 15% were seen once. Sequencing was done on a sample of PBMCs or a T cell subset sorted from them (not recorded which). The receptors come from a man between 18 and 35 years old who had mild COVID-19 (a few samples of this study predate the infection). Cell type and time point are not known.

The rearrangement joins TRBV12-3 or TRBV12-4 to TRBJ1-6, with 9 bases identical to TRBD1. The CDR3 consists of 14 residues. V lost 3 bases and J lost 9; bases outside the gene matches: 3. CDR3 residues: CASSFTGGVSPLHF. The CDR3, as DNA: TGTGCCAGCAGTTTTACAGGGGGCGTTTCACCCCTCCACTTT.

This clonotype was seen a few times. The genes are TRBV7-2 and TRBJ1-5; tentative D call: TRBD1 (5 bases). Germline CDR1 SGHTA, CDR2 FQGNSA. The CDR3 loop spans 14 amino acids. Deletions cut 0 bases from V and 5 bases from J, with 8 bases between. The CDR3 DNA reads as TGTGCCAGCAGCTTAGCGTGGGGGGATCAGCCCCAGCATTTT. This encodes CASSLAWGDQPQHF.

The V and J genes are TRBV7-2 and TRBJ1-2; perhaps TRBD1 as D (6 bases). Trimming shortened V by 5 bases and J by 6 bases, and 22 bases separated the two germline ends. The CDR3 length is 16 residues. Germline V CDR1 and CDR2: SGHTA, FQGNSA. The CDR3 DNA follows: TGTGCCAGCAGCCCCAATCCTACAGGGCTTGGAGATGGCTACACCTTC. Its translation is CASSPNPTGLGDGYTF.

This clonotype was seen repeatedly, ten times or more. This chain links TRBV7-3 with TRBJ2-2; no definite D call. This CDR3 region has 14 residues. V was cut by 2 bases and J by 4 bases, with 8 bases left in between. Germline V gene sequence: CDR1 SGHTA, CDR2 FQGTGA. The CDR3 region has the DNA TGTGCCAGCAGCTTAGGGGTCGGCACCGGGGAGCTGTTTTTT. Its translation is CASSLGVGTGELFF.

The V gene is TRBV27, the J gene TRBJ1-2, with TRBD1 as a possible D gene (6 bases). Per the germline V gene, CDR1 is MNHEY and CDR2 is SMNVEV (reference sequence). Deletions cut 5 bases from V and 7 bases from J, with 14 bases between. The CDR3 has 13 amino acids. CDR3 coding DNA: TGTGCCAGCAGTCCACGGTACAGGGTTGGCTACACCTTC. This gives the protein CASSPRYRVGYTF.